Each of the 30 T cell receptor beta chains below was sequenced from the same sample in a study of T cell responses to AZD1222 COVID-19 vaccine. Assay used: immunoSEQ multiplex PCR; TCRdb lists only in-frame clones, some missing. The table shows about 120,000 clones, with less than 95% occurring only once. This sample comprised peripheral blood, obtained on day 0 of AZD1222 vaccination. The receptor set was obtained from an adult in good health.

This chain links TRBV6-2 or TRBV6-3 with TRBJ1-2; 7 positions agree with TRBD1. After removal of 0 bases from V and 7 bases from J, the junction contained 11 bases not matched to a gene. The CDR3 sequence is 16 residues long. Per germline, CDR1 MNHEY and CDR2 SVGEGT. In DNA form, the CDR3 reads TGTGCCAGCAGTTACTCGGGGGCCGCAGGGGGATCTGGCTACACCTTC. This translates into CASSYSGAAGGSGYTF.

This rearrangement joins TRBV4-1 to TRBJ2-7, with 7 bases aligning to TRBD2. V shed 0 bases and J 2 bases; nucleotides not matched to a gene: 7. The CDR3 covers 16 residues. Germline CDR1 reads MGHRA; CDR2 reads YSYEKL. This CDR3 is CASSQEPSSGAYEQYF. In nucleotides, the CDR3 is TGCGCCAGCAGCCAAGAACCCTCGAGCGGGGCCTACGAGCAGTACTTC.

The rearrangement links TRBV21-1 to TRBJ2-4; the D segment call TRBD2 is taken from the table without a DNA check. TRBV21-1 is given as a pseudogene. The CDR3 consists of 19 residues. CDR3 protein: CASSTPGGVGPKLQNIQYF. CDR3 nucleotide sequence: TGTGCCAGCAGCACGCCCGGCGGGGTGGGACCCAAACTCCAAAACATTCAGTACTTC.

In this sample, this clone turned up a few times. The chain links TRBV2 to TRBJ1-2, with D possibly TRBD1 on 6 matching bases. Germline V lookup: CDR1 SNHLY, CDR2 FYNNEI. V gave up 7 bases and J gave up 6 bases, with 21 bases separating them. This CDR3 has 15 amino acids. The CDR3 reads CASNRGRADRDGYTF. The DNA for the CDR3 is TGTGCCAGCAACCGGGGGCGGGCCGATAGGGATGGCTACACCTTC.

The chain combines TRBV5-8 with TRBJ1-6; D unresolved. Germline CDR1 SGHTS, CDR2 YDEGEE. CDR3 length: 15 amino acids. Trimming cost V 0 bases and J 7 bases, with 11 bases left between them. The CDR3 reads CASSLEGPWNSPLHF. In nucleotides, the CDR3 is TGTGCCAGCAGCTTGGAGGGCCCGTGGAATTCACCCCTCCACTTT.

J is TRBJ2-7 and V is TRBV18; D ambiguous. The CDR3 length is 14 residues. Germline assignment: CDR1 KGHSH and CDR2 LQKENI. The ends were cut back, 2 bases at V and 0 bases at J, with 8 bases in the middle. The CDR3 DNA follows: TGTGCCAGCTCACCAAAGGATAGCTCCTACGAGCAGTACTTC. This codes for CASSPKDSSYEQYF.

The rearrangement links TRBV28 to TRBJ2-7; D gene ambiguous. Germline loops: CDR1 MDHEN, CDR2 SYDVKM. V was pared by 5 bases and J by 4 bases, with 12 bases between. The CDR3 covers 13 residues. CDR3 DNA sequence: TGTGCCAGCAGTCCTCCTCCCTTATACGAGCAGTACTTC. This sequence encodes CASSPPPLYEQYF.

This clone was recorded a few times. The chain links TRBV29-1 to TRBJ1-1; 9 bases line up with TRBD1. This CDR3 comprises 13 residues. Unmatched junction bases numbered 2, after V lost 1 base and J lost 5 bases. CDR1 SQVTM and CDR2 ANQGSEA come from the germline V gene. This CDR3 reads CSVEGTGVTEAFF. DNA for the CDR3: TGCAGCGTTGAAGGGACAGGGGTGACTGAAGCTTTCTTT. Full variable domain (remainder filled in from reference TRBV29-1 and TRBJ1-1): SAVISQKPSRDICQRGTSLTIQCQVDSQVTMMFWYRQQPGQSLTLIATANQGSEATYESGFVIDKFPISRPNLTFSTLTVSNMSPEDSSIYLCSVEGTGVTEAFFGQGTRLTVV.

Here the CDR3 DNA reads TGTGCCAGCAGTGAGGACCCGGGCACCGGGGAGCTGTTTTTT. Translation gives CASSEDPGTGELFF. The chain employs TRBV6-4 and TRBJ2-2, with D uncertain. CDR3 length: 14 amino acids. Germline V lookup: CDR1 MRHNA, CDR2 SNTAGT. Trimming removed 3 bases at V and 4 bases at J, with 9 bases between.

The V and J genes are TRBV14 and TRBJ1-2, with 7 nucleotides matching TRBD1. The CDR3 contains 14 residues. Germline values: CDR1 SGHDN, CDR2 FVKESK. The V segment lost 3 bases and the J segment 4 bases; nucleotides outside the gene matches: 5. The CDR3 reads CASSQYRDSYGYTF. In DNA, the CDR3 is TGTGCCAGCAGCCAGTACCGGGACAGCTATGGCTACACCTTC. The full variable domain, its missing parts supplied by reference TRBV14 and TRBJ1-2, is EAGVTQFPSHSVIEKGQTVTLRCDPISGHDNLYWYRRVMGKEIKFLLHFVKESKQDESGMPNNRFLAERTGGTYSTLKVQPAELEDSGVYFCASSQYRDSYGYTFGSGTRLTVV.

The chain is built from TRBV7-9 and TRBJ2-1; D gene ambiguous. Trimming removed 1 base at V and 7 bases at J, with 17 bases between. Germline V CDR1 and CDR2: SEHNR, FQNEAQ (reference sequence). The CDR3 is 16 residues long. The CDR3 loop reads CASSLVTLGIKNEQFF. CDR3 coding DNA: TGTGCCAGCAGCTTAGTCACCCTGGGGATTAAGAATGAGCAGTTCTTC.

The chain recombines TRBV5-4 with TRBJ2-4, with D maybe TRBD1 (5 bases). The V and J ends lost 1 base and 3 bases respectively, with 11 bases between them. CDR3 length: 15 amino acids. Germline CDR1 is SGHNT and CDR2 is YYREEE (reference sequence). CDR3 nucleotides: TGTGCCAGCAGCTTGACTCAGGGTGGCAAAAACATTCAGTACTTC. Amino acid sequence: CASSLTQGGKNIQYF.

This clone has a single count. This chain links TRBV28 with TRBJ1-6, with a weak D call TRBD1 (5 bases). Trimming removed 5 bases from V and 2 bases from J, with 13 bases in between. Germline V gene sequence: CDR1 MDHEN, CDR2 SYDVKM. This CDR3 is built from 16 residues. CDR3 in amino acids: CASSPGGVPYNSPLHF. As DNA, the CDR3 is TGTGCCAGCAGTCCTGGGGGGGTCCCCTATAATTCACCCCTCCACTTT. Using reference TRBV28 and TRBJ1-6 for the parts outside the CDR3, the full variable domain is DVKVTQSSRYLVKRTGEKVFLECVQDMDHENMFWYRQDPGLGLRLIYFSYDVKMKEKGDIPEGYSVSREKKERFSLILESASTNQTSMYLCASSPGGVPYNSPLHFGNGTRLTVT.

This clone was found once. The chain is built from TRBV24-1 and TRBJ2-1; TRBD1 matches 8 bases. This CDR3 is built from 16 residues. Germline V lookup: CDR1 KGHDR, CDR2 SFDVKD. V lost 1 base to trimming and J lost 5 bases; unmatched junction nucleotides: 6. CDR3 sequence: CATSDFRQGRNNEQFF. CDR3 nucleotide sequence: TGTGCCACCAGTGATTTCCGACAGGGGAGGAACAATGAGCAGTTCTTC.

The J gene is TRBJ2-6, the V gene TRBV4-1; D perhaps matches TRBD1 (5 bases). Trimming shortened V by 0 bases and J by 0 bases, and 12 bases separated the two germline ends. The CDR3 is 18 amino acids. Germline CDR1 and CDR2: MGHRA and YSYEKL. CDR3 nucleotides: TGCGCCAGCAGCCAAGATACAGGCTCTAGCTCTGGGGCCAACGTCCTGACTTTC. Translating gives CASSQDTGSSSGANVLTF.

As regards this clone: At one boundary the junction diverges from the germline segment, which might be a read error. The chain employs TRBV12-3 or TRBV12-4 and TRBJ1-1, with a possible D match to TRBD1 (6 bases). The CDR3 contains 12 residues. CDR3 in amino acids: CADKGQNTEAFF. CDR3 nucleotide sequence: TGCGCTGACAAGGGACAAAACACTGAAGCTTTCTTT.

The chain is built from TRBV4-3 and TRBJ2-1, with a tentative D call TRBD2 (6 bases). The ends were cut back, 0 bases at V and 4 bases at J, with 22 bases in the middle. Germline lookup yields CDR1 LGHNA and CDR2 YSLEER. The CDR3 is 19 amino acids. The CDR3 protein is CASSQDKVVVGGMYNEQFF. CDR3 DNA sequence: TGCGCCAGCAGCCAAGATAAAGTCGTAGTGGGAGGAATGTACAATGAGCAGTTCTTC.

The gene calls are TRBV6-2 or TRBV6-3 and TRBJ2-4; tentatively, D is TRBD2 (5 bases). The V end was cut by 1 base, the J end by 0 bases, with 16 bases between. The length of the CDR3 is 18 residues. Germline V gene data show CDR1 as MNHEY and CDR2 as SVGEGT. CDR3 DNA sequence: TGTGCCAGCAGTTACTTTTCGAGGGCAGGTGGAGCCAAAAACATTCAGTACTTC. Protein: CASSYFSRAGGAKNIQYF.

The J gene is TRBJ2-7, the V gene TRBV6-6, with TRBD2 matching 7 bases. This CDR3 is 13 amino acids long. Looked up from germline, CDR1 is MNHNY and CDR2 is SVGAGI (reference sequence). The V and J ends lost 2 bases and 7 bases, in that order; junction bases with no gene match: 5. For the CDR3, the DNA is TGTGCCAGCAGTTACCAGCCCGGGGGGGAGCAGTACTTC. It encodes CASSYQPGGEQYF.

This chain links TRBV6-5 with TRBJ2-4; D possibly matches TRBD1 or TRBD2 (6 bases each). Germline V gene data show CDR1 as MNHEY and CDR2 as SVGAGI. CDR3 length: 14 amino acids. The V end was cut by 7 bases, the J end by 3 bases, with 13 bases between. CDR3 DNA: TGTGCCAGCACCGTACGGGGGCTCAAAAACATTCAGTACTTC. Translation gives CASTVRGLKNIQYF.

Concerning this clone: The sample holds other DNA sequences that translate to the same CDR3. In nucleotides, the CDR3 is TGCGCCAGCAGCCAAGTCCCGGTGGGCGCCGAGCAGTACTTC. Translation gives CASSQVPVGAEQYF. The V and J genes are TRBV4-1 and TRBJ2-7; D unclear. This CDR3 has 14 amino acids. Trimming removed 1 base from V and 6 bases from J, with 13 bases in between. Germline V gives CDR1 MGHRA, CDR2 YSYEKL.

The chain recombines TRBV6-5 with TRBJ1-2; 8 bases are shared with TRBD1. V lost 3 bases to trimming and J lost 2 bases; unmatched junction nucleotides: 5. Looked up from germline, CDR1 is MNHEY and CDR2 is SVGAGI. This CDR3 region has 15 residues. CDR3 DNA: TGTGCCAGCAGTTATTGGCAGGGGGCGAACTATGGCTACACCTTC. Its translation: CASSYWQGANYGYTF.

This clone is a singleton in its sample. This sequence joins TRBV5-1 and TRBJ2-5; tentatively, D is TRBD1 or TRBD2 (6 bases each). The CDR3 length is 13 residues. V gave up 4 bases and J gave up 5 bases, with 12 bases separating them. CDR1 is SGHRS, CDR2 YFSETQ, per germline. As DNA, the CDR3 is TGCGCCAGCAGCCCGGGGGCTGAGGAGACCCAGTACTTC. It encodes CASSPGAEETQYF.

The chain combines TRBV4-1 with TRBJ2-1; tentatively, D is TRBD1 (5 bases). The CDR3 is 16 amino acids. CDR1 MGHRA and CDR2 YSYEKL come from the germline V gene. Trimming left V 4 bases short and J 3 bases short, with 16 bases between. The CDR3 bases are TGCGCCAGCAGCCCCCTCGTAGGGGATAGCTACAATGAGCAGTTCTTC. It is translated as CASSPLVGDSYNEQFF.

The J gene is TRBJ2-5, the V gene TRBV28; possible D gene TRBD2, 6 bases. The germline CDR1 and CDR2 sequences are MDHEN and SYDVKM. The V gene lost 5 bases and the J gene lost 7 bases, with 20 bases spanning the gap. The CDR3 sequence is 15 residues long. CDR3 protein: CASSPAGKAVGTQYF. The CDR3 nucleotides read TGTGCCAGCAGTCCCGCGGGGAAGGCGGTAGGGACCCAGTACTTC.

The chain links TRBV27 to TRBJ1-2; the D is unclear. Per germline, CDR1 MNHEY and CDR2 SMNVEV (reference sequence). The V and J ends lost 2 bases and 6 bases respectively, with 13 bases between them. The CDR3 loop spans 14 amino acids. CDR3 region: CASSLGIRSDGYTF. The CDR3, as DNA: TGTGCCAGCAGTTTAGGAATCCGCTCGGATGGCTACACCTTC.

This clone has only one observation. The V and J genes are TRBV25-1 and TRBJ2-3, with D hard to call. CDR1 and CDR2 from the germline V gene are MGHDK and SYGVNS. V was pared by 4 bases and J by 4 bases, with 6 bases between. The length of the CDR3 is 12 residues. This chain's CDR3 is CASSVLSDTQYF. The CDR3 DNA is TGTGCCAGCAGTGTTCTGTCAGATACGCAGTATTTT.

This chain connects TRBV9 to TRBJ2-2, with D possibly TRBD1 on 5 matching bases. This CDR3 is built from 16 residues. Germline V gives CDR1 SGDLS, CDR2 YYNGEE. Trimming took 1 base from V and 0 from J, leaving 10 bases between them. The CDR3 is CASSVPTDANTGELFF. Here the CDR3 DNA reads TGTGCCAGCAGCGTACCGACAGACGCGAACACCGGGGAGCTGTTTTTT.

The rearrangement links TRBV5-1 to TRBJ2-7; no reliable D call. Trimming took 4 bases from V and 3 from J, leaving 17 bases between them. This CDR3 region has 15 residues. Germline V gives CDR1 SGHRS, CDR2 YFSETQ. CDR3 region: CASSPNAGFGYEQYF. The CDR3 bases are TGCGCCAGCAGCCCAAACGCAGGATTTGGCTACGAGCAGTACTTC.

This clone was picked up one time. The chain is built from TRBV5-1 and TRBJ1-1, with a weak D call TRBD1 (6 bases). Germline CDR1 reads SGHRS; CDR2 reads YFSETQ. The germline V and J ends were trimmed by 4 bases and 5 bases, with 12 bases remaining between them. The length of the CDR3 is 13 residues. The CDR3 spells CASSATGLTEAFF. The CDR3 nucleotides are TGCGCCAGCAGCGCCACAGGGCTGACTGAAGCTTTCTTT. Full variable domain (outside the CDR3, taken from reference TRBV5-1 and TRBJ1-1): KAGVTQTPRYLIKTRGQQVTLSCSPISGHRSVSWYQQTPGQGLQFLFEYFSETQRNKGNFPGRFSGRQFSNSRSEMNVSTLELGDSALYLCASSATGLTEAFFGQGTRLTVV.